The text below deals with one T cell receptor (beta chain). Data came from immunoSEQ multiplex PCR; TCRdb stores just in-frame clones and leaves some out. The table shows tens of thousands of clones, with around 96% occurring only once. The source of the sample is a study of T cells in tuberculosis. V dropped 3 bases and J dropped 4; count of bases not matched to a gene: 19. This CDR3 spans 18 amino acids. Germline V gene lookup returns CDR1 GTSNPN and CDR2 SVGIG (reference sequence). The source of this sequence is a donor between 10 and 35 years old with latent tuberculosis or without tuberculosis infection. The chain couples TRBV30 to TRBJ2-7; 9 bases are shared with TRBD1. What was sequenced was PBMCs. The CDR3 region has the DNA TGTGCCTGGAGAAACGGCCGTCCCCTGAGGGACAGGGCTTACGAGCAGTACTTC. Residues: CAWRNGRPLRDRAYEQYF.